This entry describes one T cell receptor beta chain. What it binds is unknown. A read error is possible here, since a much larger clone lies one base away. CDR3 length: 13 residues. The ends were cut back, 9 bases at V and 0 bases at J, with 9 bases in the middle. The V gene's germline CDR1 is MNHNY and CDR2 SVGAGI (reference sequence). This sample is drawn from a study of T cell repertoires in cytomegalovirus infection. Study-level information: Well-studied HLA-B-restricted CMV epitopes were used in the study alongside recently identified HLA-C-restricted ones. Public TCR beta signature analysis indicated the presence of both CMV infection and matching HLA type.

Using its own MiXCR run on the reads, TCRdb lists one record per CDR3 protein. Among approximately 590,000 distinct CDR3 sequences listed, over 35% were seen once. The starting material was cultured PBMCs, obtained from culture after CMV antigen stimulation. The sequence came from a human donor in good health (CMV status not recorded). Some clones in this sample may be carry-over from other donors' samples. V and J are TRBV6-6 and TRBJ1-3; D gene uncertain. CDR3 nucleotides: TGTGCCAGTGGACGGAACTCTGGAAACACCATATATTTT. Its protein product is CASGRNSGNTIYF.